Below, 26 T cell receptor beta chains from the same sample are listed, as sequenced in a study of breast tumors, draining lymph nodes, adjacent tissues (dated by TCRdb to about 2016). Library method: multiplex PCR. Sequencing relied on an Illumina HiSeq 2000. The raw public data were reprocessed by TCRdb itself: fastp quality trimming at Q25, MiXCR clonotype calling, in-frame beta chains only. Rows are unified per CDR3 protein, each entry keeping the most common DNA and genes. The sample records about 180,000 distinct CDR3 sequences, 30% to 35% of which are singletons. 4% to 5.5% of the sample belongs to the ten largest clones. Lymph node samples came from the axillary draining lymph nodes of breast cancer patients. The sample taken for sequencing was axillary lymph node tissue. The receptors here all came from a female donor with breast cancer. Some clones in this sample may be carry-over from other donors' samples.

With respect to this clonotype: A single base separates this from a much larger clone, so it may be a read error. The chain carries TRBV4-3 and TRBJ2-1; 16 bases agree with TRBD2. The germline V gene encodes CDR1 LGHNA and CDR2 YSLEER. CDR3 length equals 18 residues. CDR3 DNA: TGCGCCAGCAGCCTACCGGGACTAGCGGGAGGGCCAGGCAATGAGCGGTTCTTC. Its protein product is CASSLPGLAGGPGNERFF.

The chain recombines TRBV28 with TRBJ2-7, with 7 bases that match TRBD1. V gave up 5 bases and J gave up 2 bases; unmatched junction bases: 9. This CDR3 contains 15 residues. The V gene's germline CDR1 is MDHEN and CDR2 SYDVKM. This chain's CDR3 is CASSTRDSNAYEQYF. The CDR3 bases are TGTGCCAGCAGTACCCGGGACAGCAACGCCTACGAGCAGTACTTC.

A word on this clonotype: One end of the junction is discordant with germline, which a read error may explain. This sequence joins TRBV2 and TRBJ2-2, with 7 bases aligning to TRBD2. There are 17 residues in the CDR3. Germline V gene data show CDR1 as SNHLY and CDR2 as FYNNEI. The CDR3 loop reads CASSVLGAGANTGKLFF. CDR3 sequence (DNA): TGTGCCAGCAGTGTACTAGGGGCGGGAGCGAACACCGGGAAGCTGTTTTTT.

This clonotype was seen at least ten times. The chain joins TRBV7-2 to TRBJ2-3; D is undetermined. Germline V CDR1 and CDR2: SGHTA, FQGNSA. V was pared by 6 bases and J by 6 bases, with 7 bases between. CDR3 length equals 11 residues. The CDR3 is CASSLLDTQYF. CDR3 nucleotide sequence: TGTGCCAGCAGTCTTCTGGATACGCAGTATTTT. The variable domain in full, with the rest retrieved from reference TRBV7-2 and TRBJ2-3, is GAGVSQSPSNKVTEKGKDVELRCDPISGHTALYWYRQSLGQGLEFLIYFQGNSAPDKSGLPSDRFSAERTGGSVSTLTIQRTQQEDSAVYLCASSLLDTQYFGPGTRLTVL.

This clonotype was observed a few times. Being one base from a much bigger clone, this may be a read error. The chain is built from TRBV7-9 and TRBJ2-5; 7 nucleotides agree with TRBD2. CDR1 and CDR2 (germline): SEHNR, FQNEAQ (reference sequence). This CDR3 is 15 amino acids long. The CDR3 DNA reads TGTGCCAGCAGCCGGGGGAGCGGGAAACAAGAGACCCAGCACTTC. Translation: CASSRGSGKQETQHF.

This chain joins TRBV5-4 and TRBJ1-1; D gene unclear. Germline V lookup: CDR1 SGHNT, CDR2 YYREEE (reference sequence). The CDR3 spans 16 residues. V dropped 1 base and J dropped 0 bases, with 13 bases sitting between them. CDR3 amino acids: CASSLYELGVNTEAFF. CDR3 DNA sequence: TGTGCCAGCAGCTTGTATGAGTTAGGAGTGAACACTGAAGCTTTCTTT.

At least ten counts were recorded for this clonotype. The rearrangement links TRBV5-6 to TRBJ2-2, with TRBD1 identical over 8 bases. Germline values: CDR1 SGHDT, CDR2 YYEEEE. Trimming at V came to 4 bases and at J to 4 bases, leaving 6 bases not matched to a gene. The CDR3 is 15 residues long. The CDR3 is CASSRTGPLTGELFF. The CDR3 DNA reads as TGTGCCAGCAGCCGGACAGGGCCCCTCACCGGGGAGCTGTTTTTT. The whole variable domain, remainder taken from reference TRBV5-6 and TRBJ2-2, is DAGVTQSPTHLIKTRGQQVTLRCSPKSGHDTVSWYQQALGQGPQFIFQYYEEEERQRGNFPDRFSGHQFPNYSSELNVNALLLGDSALYLCASSRTGPLTGELFFGEGSRLTVL.

Regarding this clonotype: With a much larger clone just one base away, this may be a read error. The chain links TRBV10-3 to TRBJ2-5, with TRBD1 matching 7 bases. CDR1 ENHRY and CDR2 SYGVKD come from the germline V gene. The CDR3 extends over 15 amino acids. In nucleotides, the CDR3 is TGTGCCATCAGTAACGACAGGGTGTTCGCAGAGACCCTGTACTTC. This sequence encodes CAISNDRVFAETLYF.

Ten or more counts support this clonotype. V usage is TRBV20-1 and J usage is TRBJ2-5; D perhaps matches TRBD2 (5 bases). The CDR3 length is 14 residues. CDR1 is DFQATT, CDR2 SNEGSKA, per germline (reference sequence). Deletions cut 3 bases from V and 4 bases from J, with 15 bases between. CDR3 coding DNA: TGCAGTGCTAGGGTAGTAGGGAGCACAGAGACCCAGTACTTC. The encoded protein is CSARVVGSTETQYF.

This clonotype came up many times. V is TRBV9 and J is TRBJ1-5, with a tentative D call TRBD1 (6 bases). Germline values: CDR1 SGDLS, CDR2 YYNGEE. V was shortened by 0 bases and J by 7 bases, with 14 bases between the two germline ends. The CDR3 extends over 15 amino acids. In nucleotides, the CDR3 is TGTGCCAGCAGCGTAGATGGCAGTACAGGGCAGCCCCAGCATTTT. It encodes CASSVDGSTGQPQHF. Complete variable domain (other parts from reference TRBV9 and TRBJ1-5): DSGVTQTPKHLITATGQRVTLRCSPRSGDLSVYWYQQSLDQGLQFLIQYYNGEERAKGNILERFSAQQFPDLHSELNLSSLELGDSALYFCASSVDGSTGQPQHFGDGTRLSIL.

The sample holds many counts of this clonotype. This rearrangement joins TRBV13 to TRBJ1-3; 7 positions agree with TRBD1. The germline gives CDR1 PRHDT, CDR2 FYEKMQ (reference sequence). CDR3 size: 14 residues. The ends lost 5 bases at V and 2 bases at J; junction bases unmatched: 3. CDR3 nucleotides: TGTGCCAGCAGCAAGCAGGGGGCTGGAAACACCATATATTTT. Translated: CASSKQGAGNTIYF.

This clonotype has at least ten counts. This rearrangement joins TRBV7-9 to TRBJ2-7; D is ambiguous. The CDR3 runs to 11 residues. Germline V gene data show CDR1 as SEHNR and CDR2 as FQNEAQ (reference sequence). Trimming left V 0 bases short and J 7 bases short, with 4 bases between. The CDR3 DNA reads TGTGCCAGCAGCTTAGCGCAAGAGCAGTACTTC. This codes for CASSLAQEQYF.

V is TRBV24-1 and J is TRBJ1-3; 9 nucleotides line up with TRBD1. Trimming at V came to 6 bases and at J to 0 bases, leaving 14 bases not matched to a gene. CDR1 and CDR2 (germline): KGHDR, SFDVKD. This CDR3 comprises 19 residues. The CDR3 DNA reads TGTGCCACCAGTTCTAGCTGGGGACAGGGAAGGCTCTCTGGAAACACCATATATTTT. It codes for CATSSSWGQGRLSGNTIYF.

The sample holds many counts of this clonotype. This chain joins TRBV12-3 or TRBV12-4 and TRBJ2-3, with 8 bases fitting TRBD2. The CDR3 length is 14 residues. The J segment lost 4 bases and the V segment lost 8 bases, leaving 8 bases of the junction unmatched. This CDR3 is CASRSGAGPDTQYF. The CDR3 nucleotides are TGTGCCAGCCGTAGCGGGGCTGGGCCAGATACGCAGTATTTT.

The chain carries TRBV28 and TRBJ2-5; D is possibly TRBD2 (6 bases). The CDR3 spans 13 residues. CDR1 is MDHEN, CDR2 SYDVKM, per germline. Trimming stripped 9 bases from V and 3 bases from J, with 14 bases between. CDR3 in amino acids: CASLWAGKETQYF. The CDR3 DNA is TGTGCCAGTCTATGGGCGGGGAAAGAGACCCAGTACTTC.

This clonotype occurred many times. The chain links TRBV2 to TRBJ2-5, with D perhaps assigned TRBD1 or TRBD2 (5 bases each). V lost 1 base to trimming and J lost 7 bases, with 13 bases between them. Germline CDR1 reads SNHLY; CDR2 reads FYNNEI. There are 14 residues in the CDR3. The DNA for the CDR3 is TGTGCCAGCAGTGAAGAGGTCGGGACGGGGACCCAGTACTTC. Translating gives CASSEEVGTGTQYF.

At least ten counts were recorded for this clonotype. The chain couples TRBV9 to TRBJ1-5; D is ambiguous. The germline V gene encodes CDR1 SGDLS and CDR2 YYNGEE. V was cut by 2 bases and J by 1 base, with 4 bases left in between. This CDR3 region has 13 residues. CDR3 sequence: CASSVGSNQPQHF. Written as DNA, the CDR3 is TGTGCCAGCAGCGTTGGAAGCAATCAGCCCCAGCATTTT.

A remark on this clonotype: This could be a read error, since a much larger clone is one nucleotide away. The V call is TRBV5-5, the J call TRBJ1-2; D is possibly TRBD1 (6 bases). Trimming removed 4 bases from V and 8 bases from J, with 21 bases in between. Germline lookup yields CDR1 SGHKS and CDR2 YYEKEE (reference sequence). The CDR3 has 15 amino acids. The CDR3 is CASSNQQGVGCGYTF. The CDR3 DNA reads TGTGCCAGCAGCAACCAACAGGGCGTTGGTTGCGGCTACACCTTC. Using reference TRBV5-5 and TRBJ1-2 for the parts outside the CDR3, the full variable domain is DAGVTQSPTHLIKTRGQQVTLRCSPISGHKSVSWYQQVLGQGPQFIFQYYEKEERGRGNFPDRFSARQFPNYSSELNVNALLLGDSALYLCASSNQQGVGCGYTFGSGTRLTVV.

Note on this clonotype: Being one base from a much bigger clone, this may be a read error. The J gene is TRBJ2-7, the V gene TRBV19, with D perhaps matching TRBD2 (7 bases). This CDR3 region has 14 residues. The germline CDR1 and CDR2 sequences are LNHDA and SQIVND (reference sequence). The CDR3 region has the DNA TGTGCCAGTAGTATTTCCGGGGGGCTATTCGAGCAGCACTTC. This translates into CASSISGGLFEQHF.

In regard to this clonotype: A read error may explain this, as a much larger clone is one base away. This chain joins TRBV7-2 and TRBJ1-2; 9 bases align to TRBD1. The CDR3 runs 16 residues. Germline V gene data show CDR1 as SGHTA and CDR2 as FQGNSA. In DNA form, the CDR3 reads TGTGTCAGCAGCTTAGAGTCGGGACAGGGTTGGTATGGCTACACCTTC. Its protein is CVSSLESGQGWYGYTF.

This chain connects TRBV6-2 or TRBV6-3 to TRBJ2-1; 9 bases align to TRBD1. The CDR3 covers 15 residues. Per germline, CDR1 MNHEY and CDR2 SVGEGT. The V segment lost 6 bases and the J segment 12 bases; nucleotides outside the gene matches: 15. The CDR3 region has the DNA TGTGCCAGCAGGAGGGGACAGGGTAGCACAGATACGCAGTTCTTC. It encodes CASRRGQGSTDTQFF.

This chain links TRBV19 with TRBJ1-1; D call uncertain. The CDR3 contains 11 residues. Germline V CDR1 and CDR2: LNHDA, SQIVND (reference sequence). CDR3 residues: CASAGINEAFF. CDR3 nucleotides: TGTGCTTCAGCCGGAATTAATGAAGCTTTCTTT.

At least ten counts were recorded for this clonotype. The V call is TRBV11-2, the J call TRBJ1-3, with D unclear. Germline-derived CDR1 and CDR2 are SGHAT and FQNNGV. Trimming removed 0 bases from V and 2 bases from J, with 8 bases in between. This CDR3 is 15 amino acids long. For the CDR3, the DNA is TGTGCCAGCAGCTTAGATCTGACGGCTGGAAACACCATATATTTT. Protein: CASSLDLTAGNTIYF.

Details on this clonotype: At one boundary the junction diverges from the germline segment, which might be a read error. The chain employs TRBV20-1 and TRBJ2-2, with 9 bases lining up with TRBD2. CDR3 length: 14 amino acids. Germline values: CDR1 DFQATT, CDR2 SNEGSKA (reference sequence). Here the CDR3 DNA reads TGCAGTCCCGAGGTGGTAGCGGGGGCTGGGGAGCTGTCTTTT. As protein: CSPEVVAGAGELSF.

The table lists this clonotype with many counts. This chain links TRBV20-1 with TRBJ2-7; either TRBD1 or TRBD2 may fit D (6 bases each). V lost 0 bases, J lost 2 bases, and 11 bases lay in between. The CDR3 is made up of 14 amino acids. Per the germline V gene, CDR1 is DFQATT and CDR2 is SNEGSKA (reference sequence). CDR3 loop: CSARDRRDTYEQYF. The CDR3 region has the DNA TGCAGTGCTAGAGATAGGAGGGACACCTACGAGCAGTACTTC.

This clonotype was observed at least ten times. The chain links TRBV9 to TRBJ2-3; 7 bases line up with TRBD1. Germline CDR1 is SGDLS and CDR2 is YYNGEE. Trimming took 0 bases from V and 1 from J; bases not matched to a gene: 11. This CDR3 has 18 residues. DNA of the CDR3: TGTGCCAGCAGCGTAGTCCCAGTCCCGCAGGGGGGCACAGATACGCAGTATTTT. Residues: CASSVVPVPQGGTDTQYF.